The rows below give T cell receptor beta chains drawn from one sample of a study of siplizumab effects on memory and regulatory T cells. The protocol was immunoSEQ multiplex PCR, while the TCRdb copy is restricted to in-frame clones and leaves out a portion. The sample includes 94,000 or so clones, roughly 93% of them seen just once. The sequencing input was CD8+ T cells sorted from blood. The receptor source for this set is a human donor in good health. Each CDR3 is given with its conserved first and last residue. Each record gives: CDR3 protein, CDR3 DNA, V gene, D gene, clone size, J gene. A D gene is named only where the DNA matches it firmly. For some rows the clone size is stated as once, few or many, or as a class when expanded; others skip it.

CASSSGPHEQFF,TGTGCCAGCAGCTCGGGACCACATGAGCAGTTCTTC,TRBV7-9,.,.,TRBJ2-1
CASSSTTGEGNYGYTF,TGTGCCAGCAGCTCCACTACAGGGGAAGGGAACTATGGCTACACCTTC,TRBV13,TRBD1,.,TRBJ1-2
CASSLTGTGAYEQYF,TGTGCCAGCAGCTTGACCGGGACAGGGGCCTACGAGCAGTACTTC,TRBV7-9,TRBD1,few,TRBJ2-7
CASSLLGQTNTEAFF,TGCGCCAGCAGCTTGTTAGGGCAGACGAACACTGAAGCTTTCTTT,TRBV5-1,.,.,TRBJ1-1
CASSQVGTESYNEQFF,TGTGCCAGCAGCCAAGTCGGGACAGAATCCTACAATGAGCAGTTCTTC,TRBV14,TRBD1,.,TRBJ2-1
CASSPARQSTDTQYF,TGTGCCAGCAGCCCCGCTCGACAGAGCACAGATACGCAGTATTTT,TRBV13,.,.,TRBJ2-3
CASSQDLQDSLSYEQYF,TGTGCCAGCAGCCAAGATCTCCAGGACAGCCTCTCCTACGAGCAGTACTTC,TRBV4-2,.,once,TRBJ2-7
CASSIGNQPQHF,TGTGCCAGTAGTATAGGGAATCAGCCCCAGCATTTT,TRBV19,.,few,TRBJ1-5
CASSTSGWGEQFF,TGTGCCAGCAGTACGTCCGGCTGGGGAGAGCAGTTCTTC,TRBV6-5,.,.,TRBJ2-1
CASSEKMGTGVPYEQYF,TGTGCCAGCAGCGAAAAGATGGGGACAGGGGTACCCTACGAGCAGTACTTC,TRBV6-1,TRBD1,.,TRBJ2-7
CASSYSRDRYYNEQFF,TGTGCCAGCAGTTATTCGAGGGACAGGTACTACAATGAGCAGTTCTTC,TRBV6-6,TRBD1,.,TRBJ2-1
CASSIVEGQGFVLPDTQYF,TGTGCCAGTAGTATAGTGGAGGGACAGGGATTTGTTTTGCCAGATACGCAGTATTTT,TRBV19,TRBD1,.,TRBJ2-3
CASSYSLSGGLLFF,TGTGCCAGCAGTTACTCGTTATCGGGGGGCCTACTGTTCTTC,TRBV6-5,.,.,TRBJ2-1
CSVEGQGADGYTF,TGCAGCGTTGAAGGACAGGGGGCGGATGGCTACACCTTC,TRBV29-1,TRBD1,.,TRBJ1-2
CASSLGLVQETQYF,TGTGCCAGCAGCCTAGGACTAGTACAAGAGACCCAGTACTTC,TRBV5-4,TRBD2,.,TRBJ2-5
CASSVGVVQPQHF,TGTGCCAGTAGTGTCGGGGTAGTTCAGCCCCAGCATTTT,TRBV19,.,.,TRBJ1-5
CASSQGNYNEQFF,TGTGCCAGCAGCCAAGGCAACTACAATGAGCAGTTCTTC,TRBV4-2,.,.,TRBJ2-1
CASSEGRGQDEQYF,TGTGCCAGCAGTGAAGGACGGGGACAGGACGAGCAGTACTTC,TRBV6-5,TRBD1,.,TRBJ2-7
CASSEVRVTGELFF,TGTGCCAGCAGTGAAGTCAGGGTGACCGGGGAGCTGTTTTTT,TRBV6-1,.,.,TRBJ2-2
CASSPTRFTDEQYF,TGTGCCAGCAGCCCGACACGATTCACGGACGAGCAGTACTTC,TRBV11-1,.,.,TRBJ2-7
CASSPRGHPEAFF,TGTGCCAGCAGCCCAAGGGGGCATCCTGAAGCTTTCTTT,TRBV11-3,TRBD1,.,TRBJ1-1
CASSTAFTDTQYF,TGTGCCAGCTCCACGGCTTTCACAGATACGCAGTATTTT,TRBV19,.,.,TRBJ2-3
CASSQERREGPYEQYF,TGTGCCAGCAGCCAAGAGCGGCGGGAGGGCCCCTACGAGCAGTACTTC,TRBV4-2,TRBD2,.,TRBJ2-7
CAWSGTGTGELFF,TGTGCCTGGAGTGGGACAGGCACCGGGGAGCTGTTTTTT,TRBV30,TRBD1,.,TRBJ2-2
CASTLTRTGRDGYTF,TGTGCCAGCACCCTAACACGGACAGGGCGGGATGGCTACACCTTC,TRBV5-4,TRBD1,.,TRBJ1-2
CASSSDPFNEAFF,TGTGCCAGCAGCTCCGACCCTTTTAATGAAGCTTTCTTT,TRBV5-6,.,.,TRBJ1-1